This T cell receptor (beta chain) originates from a study of T cell responses to AZD1222 COVID-19 vaccine. V was shortened by 4 bases and J by 7 bases, with 24 bases between the two germline ends. The CDR3 length is 17 residues. CDR1 and CDR2 (germline): ENHRY, SYGVKD. Profiled with immunoSEQ multiplex PCR; TCRdb holds only in-frame clones, not every one. The sample consists of some 150,000 clones, around 91% of them appearing once. This receptor was taken from an adult in good health. J is TRBJ2-3 and V is TRBV10-3; D tentatively fits TRBD1 or TRBD2 (6 bases each). The source material was peripheral blood, sampled on day 0 of AZD1222 vaccination. In nucleotides, the CDR3 is TGTGCCATCAGTGGGGTAGGGGCGAGCGGAGGGGGGAATACGCAGTATTTT. The encoded protein is CAISGVGASGGGNTQYF.